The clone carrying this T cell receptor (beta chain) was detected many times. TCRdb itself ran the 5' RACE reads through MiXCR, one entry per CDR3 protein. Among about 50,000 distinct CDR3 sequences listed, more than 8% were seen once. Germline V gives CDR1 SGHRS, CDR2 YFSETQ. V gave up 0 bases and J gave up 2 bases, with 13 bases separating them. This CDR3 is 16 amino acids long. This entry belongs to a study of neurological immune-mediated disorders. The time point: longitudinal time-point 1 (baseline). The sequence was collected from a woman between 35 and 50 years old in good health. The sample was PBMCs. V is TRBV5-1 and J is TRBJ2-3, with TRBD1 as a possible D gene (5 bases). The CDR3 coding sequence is TGCGCCAGCAGCTTGGGTGGGGCGGAAGACACAGATACGCAGTATTTT. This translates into CASSLGGAEDTDTQYF.